Each of the 27 T cell receptor beta chains below was sequenced from the same sample in a study of blood T cells in healthy people across ages. Primers used in a second PCR of roughly 7 to 12 cycles were a sample-barcoded 5' primer and a J-beta primer mix. TCRdb re-called the 5' RACE reads with MiXCR, one entry per CDR3 protein. The table shows about 1.8 million distinct CDR3 sequences, with approximately 50% occurring only once. The sequenced sample consisted of blood. The receptors stem from a woman aged 35 to 49 in good health.

Concerning this clonotype: The junction departs from germline at one end; a sequencing error may be responsible. This chain uses TRBV4-2 with TRBJ2-5; 8 nucleotides match TRBD1. The CDR3 is 13 residues long. In germline, CDR1 is LGHNA, CDR2 YNFKEQ. CDR3 bases: TGTGCCAGCGGCCAAAATACAGGGGGGACCCAGTACTTC. Its protein product is CASGQNTGGTQYF.

The chain is built from TRBV7-9 and TRBJ2-5; tentatively, D is TRBD1 (7 bases). The length of the CDR3 is 14 residues. Per germline, CDR1 SEHNR and CDR2 FQNEAQ (reference sequence). V was shortened by 11 bases and J by 0 bases, with 16 bases between the two germline ends. CDR3 in DNA: TGTGCCGGGGGGACAGTCCTCGACCAAGAGACCCAGTACTTC. Protein product: CAGGTVLDQETQYF.

This clonotype was observed a handful of times. This chain connects TRBV6-2 or TRBV6-3 to TRBJ2-4, with D possibly being TRBD1 or TRBD2 (6 bases each). Germline V lookup: CDR1 MNHEY, CDR2 SVGEGT. The CDR3 totals 17 residues. The V gene lost 0 bases and the J gene lost 1 base, with 13 bases spanning the gap. The CDR3 nucleotides are TGTGCCAGCAGTTACTCGGATTGGGGGGCCGCCAAAAACATTCAGTACTTC. It translates to CASSYSDWGAAKNIQYF.

The J gene is TRBJ1-1, the V gene TRBV11-2; maybe TRBD1 (5 bases). CDR1 is SGHAT, CDR2 FQNNGV, per germline. Trimming shortened V by 5 bases and J by 1 base, and 11 bases separated the two germline ends. CDR3 length: 14 residues. The CDR3 here is CASSLGTPNTEAFF. The CDR3 coding sequence is TGTGCCAGCAGCCTCGGGACGCCGAACACTGAAGCTTTCTTT.

The chain combines TRBV27 with TRBJ1-2, with D maybe TRBD1 (5 bases). The CDR3 runs to 13 residues. Per germline, CDR1 MNHEY and CDR2 SMNVEV (reference sequence). The V end lost 5 bases, the J end lost 8 bases, and 15 bases lay between the germline ends. The CDR3 is CASSPLGREGYTF. The CDR3 DNA sequence: TGTGCCAGCAGTCCCCTTGGCAGGGAAGGCTACACCTTC.

V gene TRBV7-2 combines with J gene TRBJ2-5; the match to TRBD1 covers 7 bases. The germline V gene encodes CDR1 SGHTA and CDR2 FQGNSA. Trimming cost V 5 bases and J 9 bases; bases outside gene matches: 12. The CDR3 sequence is 14 residues long. The CDR3 nucleotides are TGTGCCAGCAGCGTGACACAGGGGTCTTGGGCCCAGTACTTC. Translated, it gives CASSVTQGSWAQYF. The full variable domain, rest sourced from reference TRBV7-2 and TRBJ2-5, is GAGVSQSPSNKVTEKGKDVELRCDPISGHTALYWYRQSLGQGLEFLIYFQGNSAPDKSGLPSDRFSAERTGGSVSTLTIQRTQQEDSAVYLCASSVTQGSWAQYFGPGTRLLVL.

This clonotype has more than one count but fewer than ten. The J gene is TRBJ2-7, the V gene TRBV20-1, with D perhaps TRBD1 (6 bases). CDR3 length: 16 residues. CDR1 and CDR2 from the germline V gene are DFQATT and SNEGSKA (reference sequence). V dropped 1 base and J dropped 1 base, with 17 bases sitting between them. The CDR3: CSARAEGGFMSYEQYF. Here the CDR3 DNA reads TGCAGTGCTAGAGCGGAAGGGGGTTTTATGTCCTACGAGCAGTACTTC.

J is TRBJ2-5 and V is TRBV6-4; the D gene could be TRBD1 or TRBD2 (5 bases each). Germline V gene sequence: CDR1 MRHNA, CDR2 SNTAGT. The germline V and J ends were trimmed by 7 bases and 4 bases, with 16 bases remaining between them. CDR3 length equals 14 residues. The CDR3 is CASMDGTTRETQYF. CDR3 in DNA: TGTGCCAGCATGGACGGGACCACTAGAGAGACCCAGTACTTC.

This CDR3 is CASSPIREIPNYGYTF. CDR3 in DNA: TGCGCCAGCAGCCCCATCCGGGAGATCCCCAACTATGGCTACACCTTC. The gene calls are TRBV4-3 and TRBJ1-2; unclear D gene. CDR1 and CDR2 (germline): LGHNA, YSLEER. Trimming cost V 4 bases and J 2 bases, with 17 bases left between them. This CDR3 is built from 16 residues.

The chain links TRBV20-1 to TRBJ1-6, with D possibly TRBD1 on 5 matching bases. Trimming pared 6 bases from V and 4 bases from J, leaving 16 bases between. CDR1 and CDR2 from the germline V gene are DFQATT and SNEGSKA (reference sequence). CDR3 length: 15 residues. This CDR3 is CSAKPRDRYNSPLHF. CDR3 nucleotide sequence: TGCAGTGCGAAACCCCGGGACCGGTATAATTCACCCCTCCACTTT.

This clonotype was counted only a few times. CDR3 nucleotides: TGTGCCAGCAGTTTTCGGCAGGAGGAGGGGTACGAGCAGTACTTC. It yields the protein CASSFRQEEGYEQYF. The gene calls are TRBV27 and TRBJ2-7; D possibly corresponds to TRBD2 (6 bases). V was pared by 3 bases and J by 4 bases, with 16 bases between. Germline loops: CDR1 MNHEY, CDR2 SMNVEV (reference sequence). The CDR3 sequence is 15 residues long.

There are a few counts of this clonotype. V is TRBV5-1 and J is TRBJ2-4; 9 nucleotides agree with TRBD2. CDR1 and CDR2 from the germline V gene are SGHRS and YFSETQ. The trim removed 0 bases at V and 7 bases at J, leaving 2 bases unmatched. This CDR3 is 14 amino acids long. The CDR3 nucleotides are TGCGCCAGCAGCTTGGGACTAGCGGCGAACATTCAGTACTTC. Amino acids: CASSLGLAANIQYF. Full variable domain (missing parts from reference TRBV5-1 and TRBJ2-4): KAGVTQTPRYLIKTRGQQVTLSCSPISGHRSVSWYQQTPGQGLQFLFEYFSETQRNKGNFPGRFSGRQFSNSRSEMNVSTLELGDSALYLCASSLGLAANIQYFGAGTRLSVL.

V usage is TRBV20-1 and J usage is TRBJ2-1; D remains ambiguous. Trimming cost V 3 bases and J 6 bases, with 9 bases left between them. Per germline, CDR1 DFQATT and CDR2 SNEGSKA (reference sequence). The CDR3 covers 12 residues. Written as DNA, the CDR3 is TGCAGTGCTAGTATCCAAACCAATGAGCAGTTCTTC. It is translated as CSASIQTNEQFF.

V is TRBV28 and J is TRBJ2-5, with TRBD2 as a possible D gene (7 bases). CDR1 is MDHEN, CDR2 SYDVKM, per germline. This CDR3 is built from 15 residues. Trimming removed 3 bases from V and 4 bases from J, with 15 bases in between. The CDR3 DNA sequence: TGTGCCAGCAGTTTTAAGGGGGGGCCAAGAGAGACCCAGTACTTC. It encodes CASSFKGGPRETQYF.

In its sample, this clonotype was seen many times. The chain is built from TRBV12-3 or TRBV12-4 and TRBJ2-3, with D tentatively TRBD1 (6 bases). This CDR3 is 14 amino acids long. With 6 bases removed from V and 1 base from J, the gap between germline ends came to 11 bases. The CDR3 sequence is CASRYRVGTDTQYF. The CDR3 DNA reads TGTGCCAGCAGGTACAGGGTCGGCACAGATACGCAGTATTTT.

The chain uses TRBV20-1 and TRBJ2-7; 8 nucleotides line up with TRBD1. The J call is in doubt because the DNA end fits TRBJ2-4 better. Germline V gives CDR1 DFQATT, CDR2 SNEGSKA (reference sequence). The CDR3 contains 13 residues. The CDR3 nucleotides are TGCAGTGCTAGTCAAACAGGGGGAAACATTCAGTACTTC. Amino acid sequence: CSASQTGGNIQYF.

This clonotype has a handful of counts. The chain links TRBV6-5 to TRBJ2-5; D is undetermined. The germline V gene has CDR1 MNHEY and CDR2 SVGAGI. The CDR3 has 13 amino acids. Trimming cost V 1 base and J 5 bases, with 8 bases left between them. CDR3 bases: TGTGCCAGCAGTTACTTAGGCTGGGAGACCCAGTACTTC. Amino acids: CASSYLGWETQYF.

The chain is built from TRBV4-3 and TRBJ2-7; D gene uncertain. Trimming left V 2 bases short and J 3 bases short, with 11 bases between. This CDR3 is built from 14 residues. Germline CDR1 reads LGHNA; CDR2 reads YSLEER. CDR3 DNA sequence: TGCGCCAGCAGCCAAACGTGGCTGAGCTACGAGCAGTACTTC. Its protein product is CASSQTWLSYEQYF.

The CDR3 coding sequence is TGCAGCGCTGGACAGGGGCCAGGAGAGACCCAGTACTTC. Encoded protein: CSAGQGPGETQYF. V usage is TRBV29-1 and J usage is TRBJ2-5, with 9 bases lining up with TRBD1. The CDR3 sequence is 13 residues long. Germline CDR1 and CDR2: SQVTM and ANQGSEA. Trimming cost V 7 bases and J 4 bases; bases outside gene matches: 7. The full variable domain, completed using reference TRBV29-1 and TRBJ2-5, is SAVISQKPSRDICQRGTSLTIQCQVDSQVTMMFWYRQQPGQSLTLIATANQGSEATYESGFVIDKFPISRPNLTFSTLTVSNMSPEDSSIYLCSAGQGPGETQYFGPGTRLLVL.

J is TRBJ2-5 and V is TRBV7-3, with D tentatively TRBD1 or TRBD2 (5 bases each). The ends were cut back, 5 bases at V and 11 bases at J, with 15 bases in the middle. Germline CDR1 reads SGHTA; CDR2 reads FQGTGA. The CDR3 is 12 residues long. The CDR3 spells CASSPRGNEQYF. The CDR3 DNA follows: TGTGCCAGCAGCCCACGGGGCAATGAGCAGTACTTC.

This chain uses TRBV6-5 with TRBJ2-5, with 7 nucleotides matching TRBD1. V shed 5 bases, J shed 1 base, and the junction held 10 bases outside the gene matches. The CDR3 runs to 16 residues. Germline V gene sequence: CDR1 MNHEY, CDR2 SVGAGI. The CDR3 loop reads CASSLHRGSLQETQYF. The CDR3 region has the DNA TGTGCCAGCAGTCTTCACAGGGGCAGTCTCCAAGAGACCCAGTACTTC.

The table lists this clonotype with a few counts. V usage is TRBV4-3 and J usage is TRBJ2-7; TRBD2 matches 7 bases. CDR1 is LGHNA and CDR2 is YSLEER in the germline V gene. The trim removed 1 base at V and 4 bases at J, leaving 7 bases unmatched. The CDR3 length is 15 residues. Here the CDR3 reads CASSQVSGGNYEQYF. The DNA of the CDR3 is TGCGCCAGCAGCCAAGTCTCCGGGGGGAATTACGAGCAGTACTTC.

There are a few counts of this clonotype. V is TRBV5-1 and J is TRBJ1-1; D gene ambiguous. Trimming pared 3 bases from V and 1 base from J, leaving 7 bases between. Germline CDR1 reads SGHRS; CDR2 reads YFSETQ. The CDR3 length is 13 residues. The CDR3 nucleotides read TGCGCCAGCAGCTGGAACGAGAACACTGAAGCTTTCTTT. Translating it yields CASSWNENTEAFF.

The chain has TRBV29-1 and TRBJ2-3; 7 bases match TRBD1. The CDR3 runs 15 residues. Germline V CDR1 and CDR2: SQVTM, ANQGSEA. Trimming cost V 2 bases and J 1 base; bases outside gene matches: 6. In DNA form, the CDR3 reads TGCAGCGTTGAAAGGGACAGCCGCCGCACAGATACGCAGTATTTT. This sequence encodes CSVERDSRRTDTQYF.

The J gene is TRBJ1-6, the V gene TRBV6-1, with D unresolved. V was pared by 1 base and J by 8 bases, with 9 bases between. The CDR3 length is 14 residues. The V gene's germline CDR1 is MNHNS and CDR2 SASEGT. The CDR3 DNA follows: TGTGCCAGCAGTGAAGGGCAGTACGATTCACCCCTCCACTTT. Translation: CASSEGQYDSPLHF.

This clonotype has more than one count but fewer than ten. The gene calls are TRBV4-3 and TRBJ2-4, with TRBD2 matching 12 bases. The J call is in doubt because the DNA end fits TRBJ2-5 better. This CDR3 comprises 16 residues. Looked up from germline, CDR1 is LGHNA and CDR2 is YSLEER. CDR3 nucleotides: TGCGCCAGCAGCCAGAGACTAGCGGGGGATGGAGAGACCCAGTACTTC. It codes for CASSQRLAGDGETQYF.

This chain joins TRBV7-2 and TRBJ2-3; TRBD1 matches 7 bases. After removal of 5 bases from V and 4 bases from J, the junction contained 6 bases not matched to a gene. Germline V gene lookup returns CDR1 SGHTA and CDR2 FQGNSA. CDR3 length: 14 residues. In nucleotides, the CDR3 is TGTACCAGCAGCCCAGACAGGGTCTCAGATACGCAGTATTTT. It specifies CTSSPDRVSDTQYF. The variable domain in full, completed from reference TRBV7-2 and TRBJ2-3, reads GAGVSQSPSNKVTEKGKDVELRCDPISGHTALYWYRQSLGQGLEFLIYFQGNSAPDKSGLPSDRFSAERTGGSVSTLTIQRTQQEDSAVYLCTSSPDRVSDTQYFGPGTRLTVL.